A selection of T cell receptor beta chains follows, all from one sample in a study of control samples from healthy donors and cancer patients. Method: immunoSEQ multiplex PCR; TCRdb's copy keeps in-frame clones and lacks some. The repertoire holds under 110,000 clones, with about 89% as singletons. Sequences were obtained from blood. These receptors were obtained from a man between 25 and 39 years old in good health. The CDR3 runs from the conserved cysteine through the conserved F or W. Only part of the rows carry a size: once, few, many, or a class if the clone is expanded.

-	TRBV11-2	15	CASSPRGGRQETQYF
-	TRBV18	17	CASSPESGLAGTDTQYF
once	TRBV28	11	CASSLPSEAFF
-	TRBV2	17	CASSPPGGTGVYNEQFF
-	TRBV2	13	CASSQGKDYGYTF
many	TRBV6-5	13	CASLQGQGYGYTF
-	TRBV6-5	15	CASSLTGGWDNEQFF
-	TRBV27	13	CASSEGRGQPQHF
-	TRBV11-1	16	CASSSGLAGSTDTQYF
-	TRBV6-5	15	CASTRADRDNSPLHF
-	TRBV24-1	18	CATSDRKSQGIGTGELFF
-	TRBV7-2	17	CASSLGRRDRGSDTQYF
-	TRBV28	15	CASSLARGEGYEQYF
-	TRBV2	15	CASRGSLGTVRGYTF
-	TRBV5-6	13	CASSPTGVGGYTF
-	TRBV5-5	20	CASSFPRLAGGPISYNEQFF
once	TRBV11-2	19	CASSFRLAGELAHTGELFF
-	TRBV30	13	CAWSVRPSTEAFF
-	TRBV6-2/TRBV6-3	12	CASSTRGNEQFF
-	TRBV6-1	14	CATGGVAVYNEQFF
-	TRBV3-1/TRBV3-2	15	CASSHWTDKGSPLHF
-	TRBV20-1	14	CSASDGTVRLGYTF
-	TRBV6-5	15	CASSYSGTGRDEQFF
-	TRBV25-1	15	CASSEAGVHTGELFF
-	TRBV19	18	CASSSPGLSPGGADTQYF
few	TRBV2	14	CASSLQGYNQPQHF
once	TRBV5-4	15	CASSLVRVSNQPQHF
-	TRBV7-9	13	CASSLVPRETQYF
-	TRBV5-1	11	CASKKTDTQYF
-	TRBV3-1/TRBV3-2	15	CASSLEGVGYNEQFF
-	TRBV5-1	15	CASSWSKGAAETQYF
-	TRBV5-8	14	CANGLGQMNTEAFF
-	TRBV30	15	CAWGPPGQANTEAFF
-	TRBV2	17	CASALTTSSPSYNEQFF
-	TRBV14	16	CASSQDFWGQAYEQYF
-	TRBV20-1	14	CSASPERSYNEQFF
-	TRBV6-2/TRBV6-3	14	CASSSTRANEKLFF
-	TRBV6-5	16	CASSYGTGATNEKLFF
once	TRBV9	15	CASSYSGGSYNEQFF
-	TRBV4-1	16	CASSQGRLNSYEKLFF
-	TRBV19	13	CASSISGENEQFF
-	TRBV5-6	13	CASSPNTRGTQYF
-	TRBV7-8	17	CASSLEVRRGQRGEQFF
-	TRBV19	13	CASSIQGGNEQFF
-	TRBV7-7	15	CASSLGQLETDTQYF
-	TRBV19	16	CASSISSGAAIYEQYF
-	TRBV19	13	CASTMSYNSPLHF
-	TRBV19	15	CASSSAGTFTDTQYF
-	TRBV5-1	16	CASSSLTSGSTDTQYF
-	TRBV6-5	13	CASAPPTNTEAFF
-	TRBV10-3	16	CAISEVRVRSGNTIYF
-	TRBV9	15	CASSAKGQMNTEAFF
-	TRBV7-9	15	CASSLALAGGETQYF
-	TRBV6-6	14	CASNDNPPNTEAFF
once	TRBV19	15	CASRSTGTSRNEQFF
-	TRBV5-4	13	CASSLDRPRAQYF